This note documents a single TCR beta chain sequence. Sequencing was performed with immunoSEQ multiplex PCR; in TCRdb, only in-frame clones are kept and a portion is missing. There are roughly 30,000 clones in the sample; roughly 86% occur only once, and under 65% lies in the top ten. These data belong to a study of OX40 agonist ivuxolimab in advanced cancers. It was autoimmune disease history or systemic immunosuppression that excluded patients. Between the trimmed V and J ends, which lost 8 bases and 7 bases, there was a span of 15 bases. The CDR3 has 13 residues. CDR1 is SNHLY and CDR2 is FYNNEI in the germline V gene.

The sequence was collected from an adult with an advanced solid tumor such as melanoma, head and neck, liver or kidney cancer. The chain combines TRBV2 with TRBJ2-1; TRBD2 might be the D (6 bases). Specimen: CD4+ or CD8+ T cells sorted from blood, collected in a trial of the OX40 agonist ivuxolimab. The CDR3 DNA reads as TGTGCCAGCCCACAGCTAGCGAGGAATGAGCAGTTCTTC. Translation: CASPQLARNEQFF.